This T cell receptor beta chain was sequenced in a study of CXCR3-negative and CXCR3-positive naive CD8 T cells. Points from the study as a whole: TRB CDR3s of CXCR3-positive naive cells were more hydrophobic than those of CXCR3-negative naive cells. TRBV-TRBJ usage was similar across naive CXCR3 subsets but distinct in memory cells. Diversity in memory CD8+ cells fell much lower than the comparably high levels seen in both naive subsets.

Sorts performed in triplicate captured more than 250,000 cells each from every CD8+ T cell subset. CD45RO-CCR7+CD27+CD95- defined naive CD8+ T cells. Germline V gene sequence: CDR1 LNHNV, CDR2 YYDKDF (reference sequence). CDR3 length equals 13 residues. Researchers prepared the TRB cDNA libraries using 5' RACE with UMI labels. TCRdb derives one entry per CDR3 protein from the 5' RACE reads, leaving out DNA. Reported are roughly 110,000 distinct CDR3 sequences; the ten largest clones contain approximately 0.37%. With respect to this clonotype: What it recognizes is unknown.

Sequenced sample: naive CXCR3+ CD8+ T cells from blood. The subset denotes: CD45RO-CCR7+CD27+CD95- naive CD8+ T cells expressing CXCR3 (TNR3+). The receptor was isolated from a human donor in good health. Some clones in this sample may be carry-over from other donors' samples. V gene TRBV15 combines with J gene TRBJ2-2. The CDR3 sequence: CATSNLVSGELFF.